The clone carrying this TCR beta chain was counted ten times or more. Its specificity is unknown. The V gene's germline CDR1 is ENHRY and CDR2 SYGVKD. V was cut by 4 bases and J by 8 bases, with 8 bases left in between. The CDR3 runs to 11 residues. This record belongs to a study of type 1 and type 2 diabetes patients. On the study more broadly: T cells were magnetically sorted from PBMCs as CD4+ or CD8+ subsets. Across the study, 15 million to 20 million paired-end reads were produced.

Broader study findings: Type 2 diabetes and control samples shared highly correlated V and J usage, averaging about 0.97. Type 2 diabetes repertoires were more diverse than type 1 diabetes repertoires.

Genomic DNA was the PCR template. Multiplex PCR with 30 forward and 13 reverse primers amplified the TCR beta CDR3. TCRdb used MiXCR to reprocess the multiplex PCR reads, holding one entry per CDR3 protein. Here the sample spans about 270,000 distinct CDR3 sequences, 47% being singletons. The source of this sequence is a man aged 18 to 30 with type 2 diabetes. J is TRBJ1-2 and V is TRBV10-3, with D hard to call. The source material was peripheral blood mononuclear cells (PBMCs). The CDR3 loop reads CAISAGEGYTF. The CDR3 DNA is TGTGCCATCAGTGCCGGGGAAGGCTACACCTTC.